Below are 29 T cell receptor beta chains sequenced from a single sample in a study of blood T cell repertoires in COVID-19. Profiling relied on immunoSEQ multiplex PCR, and the TCRdb table lists in-frame clones only, not all of them. The sample shows around 190,000 clones, approximately 80% of them seen only once. Sample: PBMCs or T cells enriched from blood (not recorded which). These receptors all stem from a man aged 40-50 years who had recovered from COVID-19.

The chain carries TRBV7-9 and TRBJ1-1, with D maybe TRBD1 (5 bases). The V and J ends lost 5 bases and 1 base respectively, with 8 bases between them. Germline V gives CDR1 SEHNR, CDR2 FQNEAQ (reference sequence). The CDR3 extends over 13 amino acids. CDR3 sequence (DNA): TGTGCCAGCAGCCGTCAGGGGAACACTGAAGCTTTCTTT. Translation gives CASSRQGNTEAFF.

V is TRBV9 and J is TRBJ2-1; TRBD2 aligns across 9 bases. This CDR3 has 16 residues. V gave up 0 bases and J gave up 5 bases; unmatched junction bases: 6. Germline values: CDR1 SGDLS, CDR2 YYNGEE. For the CDR3, the DNA is TGTGCCAGCAGCGTAGAGCTAGCGGGGCGACACAATGAGCAGTTCTTC. Protein product: CASSVELAGRHNEQFF.

The chain employs TRBV4-2 and TRBJ1-3, with TRBD1 matching 7 bases. The CDR3 runs to 15 residues. V lost 6 bases, J lost 0 bases, and 5 bases stayed unmatched. CDR1 is LGHNA and CDR2 is YNFKEQ in the germline V gene. The DNA for the CDR3 is TGTGCCAGCAGGGAGACAGGGAGCTCTGGAAACACCATATATTTT. This translates into CASRETGSSGNTIYF.

The chain recombines TRBV27 with TRBJ2-1, with D uncertain. CDR1 and CDR2 from the germline V gene are MNHEY and SMNVEV (reference sequence). This CDR3 is 11 amino acids long. V was cut by 3 bases and J by 7 bases, with 4 bases left in between. CDR3 sequence: CASSFRNEQFF. For the CDR3, the DNA is TGTGCCAGCAGTTTTCGGAATGAGCAGTTCTTC.

J is TRBJ2-1 and V is TRBV7-3, with TRBD2 matching 9 bases. V shed 3 bases and J 4 bases; nucleotides not matched to a gene: 13. CDR1 is SGHTA, CDR2 FQGTGA, per germline. The CDR3 is made up of 18 amino acids. CDR3 sequence: CASSLTGTSIRRYNEQFF. The CDR3 DNA is TGTGCCAGCAGCTTGACCGGGACTAGCATAAGGCGGTACAATGAGCAGTTCTTC.

This chain connects TRBV19 to TRBJ2-1; a possible D gene is TRBD2 (6 bases). The CDR3 consists of 14 residues. Germline V gene data show CDR1 as LNHDA and CDR2 as SQIVND (reference sequence). V dropped 4 bases and J dropped 5 bases, with 12 bases sitting between them. CDR3 loop: CASSRTGGNNEQFF. The DNA of the CDR3 is TGTGCCAGTAGTAGGACCGGGGGTAACAATGAGCAGTTCTTC.

This chain connects TRBV11-2 to TRBJ1-4, with D possibly TRBD1 on 6 matching bases. Germline CDR1 SGHAT, CDR2 FQNNGV. V gave up 5 bases and J gave up 8 bases, with 12 bases separating them. The CDR3 consists of 13 residues. CDR3 loop: CASSRQVGEKLFF. CDR3 in DNA: TGTGCCAGCAGCCGACAGGTCGGGGAAAAACTGTTTTTT. Together with reference TRBV11-2 and TRBJ1-4, the CDR3 gives the full variable domain: EAGVAQSPRYKIIEKRQSVAFWCNPISGHATLYWYQQILGQGPKLLIQFQNNGVVDDSQLPKDRFSAERLKGVDSTLKIQPAKLEDSAVYLCASSRQVGEKLFFGSGTQLSVL.

The chain combines TRBV30 with TRBJ1-1; perhaps TRBD1 as D (6 bases). The germline CDR1 and CDR2 sequences are GTSNPN and SVGIG (reference sequence). V lost 0 bases and J 5 bases, leaving 13 bases between the germline ends. CDR3 size: 14 residues. In DNA, the CDR3 is TGTGCCTGGAGTGTACGAGGACAGTGGACTGAAGCTTTCTTT. Translating it yields CAWSVRGQWTEAFF.

The V call is TRBV12-3 or TRBV12-4, the J call TRBJ2-5; no clear D gene. The CDR3 is made up of 13 amino acids. V shed 2 bases and J shed 3 bases, with 7 bases lying between them. The CDR3: CASSLSSKETQYF. CDR3 DNA: TGTGCCAGCAGTTTAAGTAGCAAAGAGACCCAGTACTTC.

This clone was detected ten times or more. The genes are TRBV3-1 (or the pseudogene TRBV3-2) and TRBJ1-2, with D possibly TRBD1 on 5 matching bases. Germline CDR1 reads LGHDT; CDR2 reads YNNKEL (reference sequence). This CDR3 is 12 amino acids long. Trimming removed 4 bases from V and 6 bases from J, with 9 bases in between. The DNA of the CDR3 is TGTGCCAGCAGCCGGGAGGGGCATGGCTACACCTTC. This encodes CASSREGHGYTF.

This clone was recorded once. The V call is TRBV5-4, the J call TRBJ2-2, with TRBD1 identical over 10 bases. This CDR3 has 16 residues. V trimming: 4 bases; J trimming: 9 bases; junction bases outside the gene matches: 12. Germline V gives CDR1 SGHNT, CDR2 YYREEE (reference sequence). CDR3 region: CASSPTTGGESRELFF. CDR3 DNA sequence: TGTGCCAGCAGCCCAACGACAGGGGGCGAGTCCCGGGAGCTGTTTTTT. Complete variable domain (other parts from reference TRBV5-4 and TRBJ2-2): ETGVTQSPTHLIKTRGQQVTLRCSSQSGHNTVSWYQQALGQGPQFIFQYYREEENGRGNFPPRFSGLQFPNYSSELNVNALELDDSALYLCASSPTTGGESRELFFGEGSRLTVL.

The table lists this clone with many counts. Here the CDR3 reads CASSPIGTSVIETQYF. The CDR3, as DNA: TGTGCCAGCAGCCCCATCGGGACTAGCGTCATAGAGACCCAGTACTTC. The chain carries TRBV11-2 and TRBJ2-5, with TRBD2 matching over 10 bases. CDR3 length: 16 amino acids. Trimming cost V 5 bases and J 4 bases; bases outside gene matches: 10. Germline values: CDR1 SGHAT, CDR2 FQNNGV.

The chain uses TRBV24-1 and TRBJ2-3; D not certain. CDR3 length equals 15 residues. The germline V gene encodes CDR1 KGHDR and CDR2 SFDVKD. V dropped 2 bases and J dropped 1 base, with 9 bases sitting between them. The CDR3: CATSDSTLGTDTQYF. In nucleotides, the CDR3 is TGTGCCACCAGTGATTCTACGTTGGGCACAGATACGCAGTATTTT.

This chain joins TRBV7-7 and TRBJ2-1, with 8 nucleotides matching TRBD2. Germline values: CDR1 SSHAT, CDR2 FNYEAQ (reference sequence). This CDR3 spans 16 amino acids. The trim removed 6 bases at V and 2 bases at J, leaving 9 bases unmatched. Written as DNA, the CDR3 is TGTGCCAGCAGTCCGATAGCGGGGCAAACCTACAATGAGCAGTTCTTC. Amino acids: CASSPIAGQTYNEQFF. Full variable domain (missing parts from reference TRBV7-7 and TRBJ2-1): GAGVSQSPRYKVTKRGQDVTLRCDPISSHATLYWYQQALGQGPEFLTYFNYEAQPDKSGLPSDRFSAERPEGSISTLTIQRTEQRDSAMYRCASSPIAGQTYNEQFFGPGTRLTVL.

The V call is TRBV10-1, the J call TRBJ2-3; the D gene is possibly TRBD2 (6 bases). V lost 8 bases to trimming and J lost 1 base, with 10 bases between them. Germline V lookup: CDR1 WNHNN, CDR2 SYGVQD (reference sequence). The CDR3 spans 13 residues. The CDR3 DNA is TGCGCCAGCCGGAGGGCCGGCACAGATACGCAGTATTTT. Amino acid sequence: CASRRAGTDTQYF.

A few counts support this clone. The chain carries TRBV29-1 and TRBJ1-1, with unresolved D. The CDR3 contains 13 residues. Germline loops: CDR1 SQVTM, CDR2 ANQGSEA. Trimming took 3 bases from V and 5 from J, leaving 13 bases between them. The CDR3 DNA sequence: TGCAGCGTTGATGGCGGAGGAGGGACTGAAGCTTTCTTT. This translates into CSVDGGGGTEAFF.

This clone was counted once. V is TRBV6-5 and J is TRBJ1-2; 7 bases match TRBD1. Germline values: CDR1 MNHEY, CDR2 SVGAGI. This CDR3 has 12 residues. J gave up 7 bases and V 6 bases, and 5 bases lay outside the gene matches. The CDR3 region has the DNA TGTGCCAGCAGAAACCAGGGGGGTGGCTACACCTTC. Residues: CASRNQGGGYTF.

This clone was observed a handful of times. This chain links TRBV9 with TRBJ1-2, with TRBD1 matching 7 bases. The J segment lost 8 bases and the V segment lost 3 bases, leaving 7 bases of the junction unmatched. The germline CDR1 and CDR2 sequences are SGDLS and YYNGEE. This CDR3 is 13 amino acids long. In DNA, the CDR3 is TGTGCCAGCAGCGCCAGACAGGGTGGCGGCTACACCTTC. This encodes CASSARQGGGYTF.

The chain is built from TRBV4-2 and TRBJ1-2, with D unresolved. This CDR3 is 14 amino acids long. V lost 1 base and J lost 5, with 11 bases in between. Germline CDR1 is LGHNA and CDR2 is YNFKEQ. CDR3 in DNA: TGTGCCAGCAGCCAAGGCGGGCCGTCATATGGCTACACCTTC. Translated: CASSQGGPSYGYTF.

The rearrangement links TRBV30 to TRBJ2-5; maybe TRBD2 (5 bases). The CDR3 totals 14 residues. The V gene lost 1 base and the J gene lost 5 bases, with 14 bases spanning the gap. Germline V gene sequence: CDR1 GTSNPN, CDR2 SVGIG (reference sequence). CDR3 nucleotides: TGTGCCTGGAGTGGTAGGCCTTCGGGGGAGACCCAGTACTTC. Encoded protein: CAWSGRPSGETQYF. The full variable domain, with the rest looked up from reference TRBV30 and TRBJ2-5, is SQTIHQWPATLVQPVGSPLSLECTVEGTSNPNLYWYRQAAGRGLQLLFYSVGIGQISSEVPQNLSASRPQDRQFILSSKKLLLSDSGFYLCAWSGRPSGETQYFGPGTRLLVL.

This chain uses TRBV24-1 with TRBJ2-5; 9 positions match TRBD1. Germline values: CDR1 KGHDR, CDR2 SFDVKD. Trimming took 4 bases from V and 2 from J; bases not matched to a gene: 7. This CDR3 has 16 residues. CDR3 DNA sequence: TGTGCCACCAGTGAGCCGGGACAGGGTTTACAAGAGACCCAGTACTTC. It codes for CATSEPGQGLQETQYF.

The gene calls are TRBV21-1 and TRBJ2-1; the table's D call TRBD2 went unverified against the DNA. TRBV21-1 is classified as a pseudogene. The CDR3 covers 17 residues. The CDR3 protein is CASSPRPAGGRHNEQFF. CDR3 sequence (DNA): TGTGCCAGCAGCCCCCGACCGGCGGGAGGACGCCACAATGAGCAGTTCTTC.

This sequence joins TRBV18 and TRBJ2-6; D might be TRBD1 (6 bases). From germline, CDR1 is KGHSH and CDR2 LQKENI. V gave up 3 bases and J gave up 0 bases, with 9 bases separating them. The CDR3 consists of 16 residues. CDR3 in amino acids: CASSPTGNSGANVLTF. CDR3 nucleotides: TGTGCCAGCTCACCCACAGGGAACTCTGGGGCCAACGTCCTGACTTTC.

The chain couples TRBV5-1 to TRBJ2-1; 8 nucleotides align to TRBD2. V shed 4 bases, J shed 9 bases, and the junction held 15 bases outside the gene matches. This CDR3 is 16 amino acids long. Germline-derived CDR1 and CDR2 are SGHRS and YFSETQ. In nucleotides, the CDR3 is TGCGCCAGCAGCGCCCGGCCAGCGGGAGAAAGTGGTGAGCAGTTCTTC. Its protein is CASSARPAGESGEQFF.

This clone was observed once. The V and J genes are TRBV12-5 and TRBJ2-1, with 7 bases matching TRBD2. The junction had 8 bases not matched to a gene; V was cut back by 3 bases and J by 6 bases. The CDR3 runs to 15 residues. The V gene's germline CDR1 is LGHNT and CDR2 FRNRAP. CDR3 in amino acids: CASGFLGTIGNEQFF. In DNA, the CDR3 is TGTGCTAGTGGTTTCCTAGGGACTATAGGCAATGAGCAGTTCTTC.

The chain employs TRBV4-2 and TRBJ2-1; a weak D match, TRBD2 (5 bases). Per germline, CDR1 LGHNA and CDR2 YNFKEQ. Trimming removed 0 bases from V and 5 bases from J, with 11 bases in between. This CDR3 comprises 15 residues. This chain's CDR3 is CASSQETAGHNEQFF. For the CDR3, the DNA is TGTGCCAGCAGCCAAGAAACGGCGGGCCACAATGAGCAGTTCTTC.

This clone showed up just once. V is TRBV7-2 and J is TRBJ2-5; a weak D match, TRBD2 (5 bases). The V end lost 5 bases, the J end lost 6 bases, and 10 bases lay between the germline ends. CDR1 SGHTA and CDR2 FQGNSA come from the germline V gene. The CDR3 covers 12 residues. DNA for the CDR3: TGTGCCAGCAGCCTCAACGGGAAGACCCAGTACTTC. Its translation: CASSLNGKTQYF. The full variable domain, its missing parts supplied by reference TRBV7-2 and TRBJ2-5, is GAGVSQSPSNKVTEKGKDVELRCDPISGHTALYWYRQSLGQGLEFLIYFQGNSAPDKSGLPSDRFSAERTGGSVSTLTIQRTQQEDSAVYLCASSLNGKTQYFGPGTRLLVL.

This clone was counted only a few times. V gene TRBV27 combines with J gene TRBJ1-1; the D gene is possibly TRBD1 (5 bases). This CDR3 contains 14 residues. Per the germline V gene, CDR1 is MNHEY and CDR2 is SMNVEV (reference sequence). The V gene lost 5 bases and the J gene lost 0 bases, with 10 bases spanning the gap. CDR3 bases: TGTGCCAGCAGTGCGGGGCAGATGAACACTGAAGCTTTCTTT. Translated, it gives CASSAGQMNTEAFF.

V gene TRBV28 combines with J gene TRBJ2-4, with 11 bases fitting TRBD2. CDR3 length: 15 amino acids. Per the germline V gene, CDR1 is MDHEN and CDR2 is SYDVKM. After removal of 6 bases from V and 4 bases from J, the junction contained 5 bases not matched to a gene. CDR3 residues: CASRGASGGKNIQYF. The CDR3 DNA sequence: TGTGCCAGCAGAGGGGCTAGCGGGGGGAAAAACATTCAGTACTTC. The variable domain in full, with the rest retrieved from reference TRBV28 and TRBJ2-4, is DVKVTQSSRYLVKRTGEKVFLECVQDMDHENMFWYRQDPGLGLRLIYFSYDVKMKEKGDIPEGYSVSREKKERFSLILESASTNQTSMYLCASRGASGGKNIQYFGAGTRLSVL.